These 32 T cell receptor beta chains came from one sample sequenced in a study of technical replicates of blood from several donors. TCRdb's table, derived via immunoSEQ multiplex PCR, lists solely in-frame clones and lacks some. This sample carries 68,000 or so clones, around 97% of them seen once, and the ten largest clones take roughly 0.3%. Sequencing input: T cells isolated from PBMCs. These receptors all stem from a human donor in good health.

V gene TRBV7-6 combines with J gene TRBJ1-1, with D tentatively TRBD1 (5 bases). V was pared by 1 base and J by 5 bases, with 11 bases between. This CDR3 has 14 residues. Germline CDR1 SGHVS, CDR2 FNYEAQ. The CDR3 is CASSLGPGRTEAFF. In DNA, the CDR3 is TGTGCCAGCAGCTTAGGTCCAGGGAGGACTGAAGCTTTCTTT.

The CDR3 DNA reads as TGTGCCAGCAGCGAGGGACTAGCGGCCTACGAGCAGTACTTC. Its translation: CASSEGLAAYEQYF. The chain joins TRBV9 to TRBJ2-7; 11 bases align to TRBD2. The CDR3 length is 14 residues. Per the germline V gene, CDR1 is SGDLS and CDR2 is YYNGEE. The V gene end was trimmed by 3 bases and the J gene end by 2 bases; junction bases not matched to a gene: 1.

V and J are TRBV4-2 and TRBJ1-1; weak D call: TRBD1 (5 bases). V was cut by 0 bases and J by 7 bases, with 27 bases left in between. This CDR3 is 19 amino acids long. CDR1 and CDR2 from the germline V gene are LGHNA and YNFKEQ. CDR3 region: CASSQEDSLGWQNGYEAFF. The CDR3 DNA follows: TGTGCCAGCAGCCAAGAAGACAGTTTGGGCTGGCAAAACGGTTATGAAGCTTTCTTT.

This chain uses TRBV30 with TRBJ1-3; D unresolved. CDR3 length: 13 residues. CDR1 and CDR2 (germline): GTSNPN, SVGIG (reference sequence). With 3 bases removed from V and 0 bases from J, the gap between germline ends came to 6 bases. CDR3: CAWRHTSGNTIYF. The DNA of the CDR3 is TGTGCCTGGAGGCACACCTCTGGAAACACCATATATTTT.

V gene TRBV13 combines with J gene TRBJ2-7, with unresolved D. The length of the CDR3 is 12 residues. CDR1 and CDR2 from the germline V gene are PRHDT and FYEKMQ (reference sequence). V shed 2 bases and J shed 4 bases, with 6 bases lying between them. The chain's CDR3 is CASSLQSYEQYF. The CDR3, as DNA: TGTGCCAGCAGCTTACAGTCTTACGAGCAGTACTTC. Using reference TRBV13 and TRBJ2-7 for the parts outside the CDR3, the full variable domain is AAGVIQSPRHLIKEKRETATLKCYPIPRHDTVYWYQQGPGQDPQFLISFYEKMQSDKGSIPDRFSAQQFSDYHSELNMSSLELGDSALYFCASSLQSYEQYFGPGTRLTVT.

The chain recombines TRBV5-1 with TRBJ2-3, with 7 bases identical to TRBD2. V lost 5 bases and J lost 4; bases outside the gene matches: 7. The germline V gene has CDR1 SGHRS and CDR2 YFSETQ. The CDR3 covers 14 residues. CDR3 residues: CASRSGDLADTQYF. In DNA, the CDR3 is TGCGCCAGCAGAAGCGGGGACTTAGCAGATACGCAGTATTTT. Drawing the rest from reference TRBV5-1 and TRBJ2-3, the complete variable domain is KAGVTQTPRYLIKTRGQQVTLSCSPISGHRSVSWYQQTPGQGLQFLFEYFSETQRNKGNFPGRFSGRQFSNSRSEMNVSTLELGDSALYLCASRSGDLADTQYFGPGTRLTVL.

The gene calls are TRBV7-8 and TRBJ2-5, with 15 bases identical to TRBD2. This CDR3 spans 18 amino acids. V was pared by 3 bases and J by 4 bases, with 9 bases of the junction left unmatched. Germline CDR1 and CDR2: SGHVS and FQNEAQ. CDR3 region: CASSLGLAGGYLTETQYF. The CDR3 DNA is TGTGCCAGCAGCTTGGGACTAGCGGGAGGTTACCTAACAGAGACCCAGTACTTC. Drawing the rest from reference TRBV7-8 and TRBJ2-5, the complete variable domain is GAGVSQSPRYKVAKRGQDVALRCDPISGHVSLFWYQQALGQGPEFLTYFQNEAQLDKSGLPSDRFFAERPEGSVSTLKIQRTQQEDSAVYLCASSLGLAGGYLTETQYFGPGTRLLVL.

The chain joins TRBV7-8 to TRBJ2-3; the match to TRBD1 covers 10 bases. This CDR3 is 15 amino acids long. Germline lookup yields CDR1 SGHVS and CDR2 FQNEAQ. With 5 bases clipped from V and 5 bases from J, the junction kept 7 bases outside the gene matches. CDR3 in amino acids: CASSTGGQGIDTQYF. The CDR3 DNA reads TGTGCCAGCAGCACCGGGGGACAGGGGATAGATACGCAGTATTTT. Together with reference TRBV7-8 and TRBJ2-3, the CDR3 gives the full variable domain: GAGVSQSPRYKVAKRGQDVALRCDPISGHVSLFWYQQALGQGPEFLTYFQNEAQLDKSGLPSDRFFAERPEGSVSTLKIQRTQQEDSAVYLCASSTGGQGIDTQYFGPGTRLTVL.

The J gene is TRBJ1-1, the V gene TRBV18; tentatively, D is TRBD1 (6 bases). Germline CDR1 is KGHSH and CDR2 is LQKENI. Trimming shortened V by 5 bases and J by 3 bases, and 10 bases separated the two germline ends. The CDR3 covers 13 residues. The CDR3 nucleotides are TGTGCCAGCTCATTAGAGGGGGACACTGAAGCTTTCTTT. Translating gives CASSLEGDTEAFF.

This rearrangement joins TRBV6-1 to TRBJ2-7; 10 bases are shared with TRBD1. Germline V CDR1 and CDR2: MNHNS, SASEGT. This CDR3 contains 14 residues. Losses at the gene ends were 6 bases for V and 3 bases for J; bases not matched to a gene: 5. CDR3 nucleotides: TGTGCCAGCAGCAGGGACAGGGGAAACTACGAGCAGTACTTC. Encoded protein: CASSRDRGNYEQYF.

This clone has a handful of counts. The chain is built from TRBV5-4 and TRBJ2-2; TRBD2 agrees at 8 bases. Germline V gene sequence: CDR1 SGHNT, CDR2 YYREEE (reference sequence). Germline trimming cut 5 bases from V and 9 bases from J; bases unmatched to any gene: 9. The CDR3 has 14 amino acids. CDR3 coding DNA: TGTGCCAGCAGTCCAAGCGGGAGTTACAGGGAGCTGTTTTTT. Translating it yields CASSPSGSYRELFF.

The V call is TRBV6-6, the J call TRBJ2-7, with TRBD2 matching over 8 bases. V lost 5 bases, J lost 2 bases, and 11 bases stayed unmatched. Germline values: CDR1 MNHNY, CDR2 SVGAGI (reference sequence). This CDR3 is 16 amino acids long. For the CDR3, the DNA is TGTGCCAGCAGTCGTCCTCTAGCGGGCATTACCTACGAGCAGTACTTC. Amino acids: CASSRPLAGITYEQYF.

V usage is TRBV5-6 and J usage is TRBJ2-2; 9 positions match TRBD2. Germline CDR1 is SGHDT and CDR2 is YYEEEE. The CDR3 runs 16 residues. The V and J ends lost 0 bases and 4 bases, in that order; junction bases with no gene match: 4. CDR3 nucleotide sequence: TGTGCCAGCAGCTTGGAACTAGCGGGTCTCACCGGGGAGCTGTTTTTT. The encoded protein is CASSLELAGLTGELFF.

This rearrangement joins TRBV2 to TRBJ2-1; 10 nucleotides line up with TRBD2. CDR1 and CDR2 (germline): SNHLY, FYNNEI. The CDR3 has 15 residues. V lost 5 bases to trimming and J lost 5 bases; unmatched junction nucleotides: 6. The CDR3 region has the DNA TGTGCCAGCAGTCAATATAGCGGGAGGAACAATGAGCAGTTCTTC. It is translated as CASSQYSGRNNEQFF.

The CDR3 protein is CASSLAKFSGVYEQYF. The CDR3 DNA sequence: TGTGCCAGCAGTTTAGCCAAGTTTAGCGGGGTTTACGAGCAGTACTTC. The chain couples TRBV28 to TRBJ2-7; TRBD2 matches at 8 bases. Trimming at V came to 2 bases and at J to 4 bases, leaving 10 bases not matched to a gene. Germline V lookup: CDR1 MDHEN, CDR2 SYDVKM. This CDR3 comprises 16 residues.

The chain links TRBV7-2 to TRBJ1-4, with a weak D call TRBD1 (6 bases). Germline assignment: CDR1 SGHTA and CDR2 FQGNSA. The length of the CDR3 is 15 residues. The V and J ends lost 5 bases and 0 bases respectively, with 10 bases between them. CDR3 loop: CASSPRTATNEKLFF. Here the CDR3 DNA reads TGTGCCAGCAGCCCGCGGACAGCAACTAATGAAAAACTGTTTTTT.

This chain connects TRBV30 to TRBJ2-7, with 11 bases aligning to TRBD2. The germline CDR1 and CDR2 sequences are GTSNPN and SVGIG (reference sequence). Losses at the gene ends were 2 bases for V and 2 bases for J; bases not matched to a gene: 2. The CDR3 has 14 amino acids. DNA of the CDR3: TGTGCCTGGAGTTCACTAGCGGGAGCCTACGAGCAGTACTTC. Protein sequence: CAWSSLAGAYEQYF.

V gene TRBV11-3 combines with J gene TRBJ2-1; 9 bases align to TRBD1. J lost 7 bases, V lost 5 bases, and 3 bases had no gene match. CDR1 is SGHNT and CDR2 is YENEEA in the germline V gene. The CDR3 spans 13 residues. The CDR3 DNA sequence: TGTGCCAGCAGCACAGGACAGGGGAATGAGCAGTTCTTC. Protein product: CASSTGQGNEQFF.

The V gene is TRBV6-5, the J gene TRBJ1-5; D unresolved. The CDR3 runs to 12 residues. Germline CDR1 is MNHEY and CDR2 is SVGAGI. V shed 6 bases and J shed 6 bases, with 9 bases lying between them. CDR3 residues: CASSHGSQPQHF. CDR3 DNA: TGTGCCAGCAGCCATGGGAGTCAGCCCCAGCATTTT.

The chain joins TRBV2 to TRBJ1-4; TRBD1 agrees at 8 bases. The J segment lost 8 bases and the V segment lost 2 bases, leaving 4 bases of the junction unmatched. CDR3 length: 14 amino acids. Germline assignment: CDR1 SNHLY and CDR2 FYNNEI. CDR3 in amino acids: CASSEQGAGEKLFF. The CDR3 DNA is TGTGCCAGCAGTGAACAGGGGGCTGGGGAAAAACTGTTTTTT.

V and J are TRBV28 and TRBJ2-7; no definite D call. Per germline, CDR1 MDHEN and CDR2 SYDVKM. Deletions cut 3 bases from V and 0 bases from J, with 6 bases between. The CDR3 covers 13 residues. In DNA, the CDR3 is TGTGCCAGCAGTTTGTCCCTCTCCTACGAGCAGTACTTC. Amino acid sequence: CASSLSLSYEQYF.

V is TRBV10-1 and J is TRBJ2-3; 8 bases are shared with TRBD2. The trim removed 7 bases at V and 3 bases at J, leaving 15 bases unmatched. Germline loops: CDR1 WNHNN, CDR2 SYGVQD (reference sequence). This CDR3 has 17 amino acids. The CDR3 DNA reads as TGCGCCAGCACTGCCCAGCGGGAGAAGGTCGGAACAGATACGCAGTATTTT. It specifies CASTAQREKVGTDTQYF.

The chain joins TRBV21-1 to TRBJ1-2; the table gives TRBD1 as D, unverified against the DNA. TRBV21-1 is designated a pseudogene. This CDR3 comprises 11 residues. This CDR3 is CASSPTYGYTF. The CDR3 DNA reads as TGTGCCAGCAGCCCCACATATGGCTACACCTTC.

The chain links TRBV19 to TRBJ1-1; possible D gene TRBD1, 6 bases. The CDR3 has 15 residues. Looked up from germline, CDR1 is LNHDA and CDR2 is SQIVND (reference sequence). The germline V and J ends were trimmed by 5 bases and 3 bases, with 16 bases remaining between them. The CDR3 DNA is TGTGCCAGTAGTCTCCTTTTTGAGGGGGACACTGAAGCTTTCTTT. Its translation: CASSLLFEGDTEAFF.

The chain carries TRBV6-5 and TRBJ1-4; 7 bases agree with TRBD1. This CDR3 spans 14 amino acids. V was pared by 5 bases and J by 5 bases, with 5 bases of the junction left unmatched. CDR1 MNHEY and CDR2 SVGAGI come from the germline V gene. In DNA, the CDR3 is TGTGCCAGCAGTGGATCAGGGGGAAATGAAAAACTGTTTTTT. Translating it yields CASSGSGGNEKLFF.

The rearrangement links TRBV19 to TRBJ2-1; 8 bases match TRBD2. The CDR3 runs to 17 residues. V gave up 2 bases and J gave up 3 bases; unmatched junction bases: 9. Germline CDR1 LNHDA, CDR2 SQIVND (reference sequence). The CDR3 DNA follows: TGTGCCAGTAGTATACCTCTGGTTAGCGGGATCTACAATGAGCAGTTCTTC. As protein: CASSIPLVSGIYNEQFF.

This chain uses TRBV11-3 with TRBJ2-2; no firm D call. The germline V and J ends were trimmed by 4 bases and 6 bases, with 9 bases remaining between them. The length of the CDR3 is 13 residues. The germline CDR1 and CDR2 sequences are SGHNT and YENEEA. The DNA for the CDR3 is TGTGCCAGCAGCTCGTTATTCTCCGGGGAGCTGTTTTTT. Amino acid sequence: CASSSLFSGELFF.

This chain uses TRBV6-4 with TRBJ2-7, with 7 nucleotides matching TRBD2. Trimming cost V 5 bases and J 2 bases; bases outside gene matches: 3. From germline, CDR1 is MRHNA and CDR2 SNTAGT. The CDR3 consists of 13 residues. The CDR3: CASSREETYEQYF. CDR3 DNA sequence: TGTGCCAGCAGTCGGGAGGAGACCTACGAGCAGTACTTC.

This clone was picked up one time. The V gene is TRBV7-3, the J gene TRBJ2-6; TRBD1 might be the D (6 bases). The V gene's germline CDR1 is SGHTA and CDR2 FQGTGA. V gave up 0 bases and J gave up 4 bases, with 10 bases separating them. This CDR3 comprises 16 residues. CDR3 DNA sequence: TGTGCCAGCAGCTTAACGGGGGCGCCCGGGGCCAACGTCCTGACTTTC. Amino acids: CASSLTGAPGANVLTF.

The CDR3 loop is CASSLSVGTDTQYF. As DNA, the CDR3 is TGTGCCAGCAGCTTGTCCGTCGGCACAGATACGCAGTATTTT. The chain links TRBV7-6 to TRBJ2-3; D unclear. V was shortened by 3 bases and J by 1 base, with 8 bases between the two germline ends. CDR1 and CDR2 (germline): SGHVS, FNYEAQ. CDR3 length: 14 amino acids. Using reference TRBV7-6 and TRBJ2-3 for the parts outside the CDR3, the full variable domain is GAGVSQSPRYKVTKRGQDVALRCDPISGHVSLYWYRQALGQGPEFLTYFNYEAQQDKSGLPNDRFSAERPEGSISTLTIQRTEQRDSAMYRCASSLSVGTDTQYFGPGTRLTVL.

The chain carries TRBV9 and TRBJ2-7, with 7 bases identical to TRBD1. The J segment lost 2 bases and the V segment lost 4 bases, leaving 9 bases of the junction unmatched. The CDR3 spans 15 residues. The V gene's germline CDR1 is SGDLS and CDR2 YYNGEE. The CDR3 sequence: CASSTSTGAPYEQYF. CDR3 DNA: TGTGCCAGCAGCACATCCACAGGGGCACCCTACGAGCAGTACTTC.

The chain links TRBV5-1 to TRBJ2-1; 11 positions agree with TRBD2. The CDR3 has 15 residues. The ends lost 3 bases at V and 12 bases at J; junction bases unmatched: 11. The germline V gene has CDR1 SGHRS and CDR2 YFSETQ. The CDR3 spells CASSWGLADSGGQFF. The CDR3 nucleotides are TGCGCCAGCAGCTGGGGACTAGCGGATTCCGGAGGGCAGTTCTTC.